What follows describes a single T cell receptor beta chain. These data come from a study of human T cells and chemical hapten exposure. Extraction of total RNA was performed on unfractionated whole blood. V gave up 6 bases and J gave up 6 bases; unmatched junction bases: 10. In germline, CDR1 is DFQATT, CDR2 SNEGSKA (reference sequence). CDR3 length equals 13 residues. TCRdb itself ran the 5' RACE reads through MiXCR, one entry per CDR3 protein. Of around 80,000 distinct CDR3 sequences in the sample, roughly 15% were seen once. The chain uses TRBV20-1 and TRBJ1-1; 7 positions agree with TRBD1. This TCR came from a female donor in good health. CDR3 sequence reads: CSAERQGSAEAFF. The CDR3 nucleotides read TGCAGTGCAGAGAGACAGGGATCGGCTGAAGCTTTCTTT.